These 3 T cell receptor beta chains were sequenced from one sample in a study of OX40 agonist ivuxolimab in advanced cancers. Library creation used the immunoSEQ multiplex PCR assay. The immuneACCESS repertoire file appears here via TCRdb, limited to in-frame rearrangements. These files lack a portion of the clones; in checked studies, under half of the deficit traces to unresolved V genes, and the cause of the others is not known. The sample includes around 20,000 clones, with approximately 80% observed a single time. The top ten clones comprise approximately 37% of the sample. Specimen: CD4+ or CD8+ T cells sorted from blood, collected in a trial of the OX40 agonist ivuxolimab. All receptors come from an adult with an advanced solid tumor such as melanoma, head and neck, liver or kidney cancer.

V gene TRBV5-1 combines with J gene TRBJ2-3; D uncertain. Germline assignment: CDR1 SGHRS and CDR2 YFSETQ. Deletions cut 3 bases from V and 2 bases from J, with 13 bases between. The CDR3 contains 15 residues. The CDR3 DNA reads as TGCGCCAGCAGCTCCACCGGGTCTTCCACAGATACGCAGTATTTT. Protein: CASSSTGSSTDTQYF.

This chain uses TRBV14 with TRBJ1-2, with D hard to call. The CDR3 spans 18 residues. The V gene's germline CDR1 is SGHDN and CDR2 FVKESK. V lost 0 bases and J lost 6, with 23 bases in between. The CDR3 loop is CASSQDPLPPSRSNGYTF. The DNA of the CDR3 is TGTGCCAGCAGCCAAGATCCCCTACCGCCAAGCAGGAGCAATGGCTACACCTTC.

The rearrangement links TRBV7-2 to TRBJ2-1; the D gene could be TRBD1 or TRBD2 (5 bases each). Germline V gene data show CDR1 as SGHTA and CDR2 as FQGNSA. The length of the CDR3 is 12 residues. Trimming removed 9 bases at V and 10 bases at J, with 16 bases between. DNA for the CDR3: TGTGCCAGGCCCTCGGAGGCAGGGGAGCAGTTCTTC. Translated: CARPSEAGEQFF.